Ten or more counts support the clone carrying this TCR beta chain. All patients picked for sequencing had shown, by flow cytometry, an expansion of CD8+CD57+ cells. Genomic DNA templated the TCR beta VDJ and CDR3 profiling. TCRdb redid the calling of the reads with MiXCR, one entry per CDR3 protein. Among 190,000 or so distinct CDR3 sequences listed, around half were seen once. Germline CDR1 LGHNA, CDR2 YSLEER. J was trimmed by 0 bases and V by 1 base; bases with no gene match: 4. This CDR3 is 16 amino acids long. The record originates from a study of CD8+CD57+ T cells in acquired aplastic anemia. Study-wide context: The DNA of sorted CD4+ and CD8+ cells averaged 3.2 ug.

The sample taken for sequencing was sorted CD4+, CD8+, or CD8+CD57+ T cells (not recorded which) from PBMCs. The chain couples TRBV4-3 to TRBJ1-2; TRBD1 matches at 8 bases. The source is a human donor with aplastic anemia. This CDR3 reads CASSQGTGNANYGYTF. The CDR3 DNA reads TGCGCCAGCAGCCAAGGGACAGGGAACGCTAACTATGGCTACACCTTC.